This T cell receptor beta chain was captured by sequencing in a study of glioma-infiltrating T cells. Study at large: Presurgical dexamethasone in glioma patients lasted six or fewer days.

Using RNA template, CDR3s of TCR alpha and beta were amplified with iRepertoire arm-PCR. TCRdb re-analysed the multiplex PCR reads in MiXCR, keeping a single row per CDR3 protein. The repertoire has around 350,000 distinct CDR3 sequences, around 45% of them found once; the top ten carry more than 10%. This clonotype was observed at least ten times. Germline-derived CDR1 and CDR2 are MDHEN and SYDVKM. This CDR3 comprises 15 residues. V lost 5 bases to trimming and J lost 7 bases, with 18 bases between them. This receptor was obtained from a human donor with low-grade glioma or glioblastoma, undergoing nonglioma brain surgery, or in good health (not recorded which). The sequencing sample was made of glioma tissue, nonneoplastic brain tissue, or PBMCs (not recorded which). V usage is TRBV28 and J usage is TRBJ2-1; weak D call: TRBD1 (6 bases). The CDR3 region has the DNA TGTGCCAGCAGTCCAGATCGGACAGTCGGAAATGAGCAGTTCTTC. Amino acid sequence: CASSPDRTVGNEQFF.